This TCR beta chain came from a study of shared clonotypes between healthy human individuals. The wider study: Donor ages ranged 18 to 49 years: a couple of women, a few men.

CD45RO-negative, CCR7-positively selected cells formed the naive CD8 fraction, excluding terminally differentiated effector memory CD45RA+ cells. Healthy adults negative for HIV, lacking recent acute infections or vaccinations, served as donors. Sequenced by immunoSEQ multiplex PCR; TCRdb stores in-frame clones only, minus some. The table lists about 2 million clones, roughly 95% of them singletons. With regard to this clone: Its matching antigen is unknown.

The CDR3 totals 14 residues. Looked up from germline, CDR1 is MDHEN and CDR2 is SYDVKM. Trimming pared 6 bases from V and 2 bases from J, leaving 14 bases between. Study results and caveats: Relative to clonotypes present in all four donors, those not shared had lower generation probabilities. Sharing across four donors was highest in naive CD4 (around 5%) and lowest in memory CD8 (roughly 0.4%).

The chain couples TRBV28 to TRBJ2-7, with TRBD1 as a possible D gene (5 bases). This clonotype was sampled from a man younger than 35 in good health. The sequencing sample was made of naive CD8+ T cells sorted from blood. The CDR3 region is CASRSDTDTYEQYF. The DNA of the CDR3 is TGTGCCAGCAGATCGGACACGGATACCTACGAGCAGTACTTC. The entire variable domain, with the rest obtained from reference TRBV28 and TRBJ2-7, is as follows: DVKVTQSSRYLVKRTGEKVFLECVQDMDHENMFWYRQDPGLGLRLIYFSYDVKMKEKGDIPEGYSVSREKKERFSLILESASTNQTSMYLCASRSDTDTYEQYFGPGTRLTVT.